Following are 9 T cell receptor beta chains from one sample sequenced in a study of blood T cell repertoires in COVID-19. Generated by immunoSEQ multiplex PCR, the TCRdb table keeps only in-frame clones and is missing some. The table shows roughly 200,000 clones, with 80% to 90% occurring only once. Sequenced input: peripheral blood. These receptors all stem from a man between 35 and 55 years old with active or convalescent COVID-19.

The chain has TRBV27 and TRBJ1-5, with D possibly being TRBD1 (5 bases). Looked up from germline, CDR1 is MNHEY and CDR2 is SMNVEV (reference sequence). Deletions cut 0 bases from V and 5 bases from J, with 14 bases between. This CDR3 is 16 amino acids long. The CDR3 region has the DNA TGTGCCAGCAGTTTATCGTCGGGGGGAGGTGATCAGCCCCAGCATTTT. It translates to CASSLSSGGGDQPQHF.

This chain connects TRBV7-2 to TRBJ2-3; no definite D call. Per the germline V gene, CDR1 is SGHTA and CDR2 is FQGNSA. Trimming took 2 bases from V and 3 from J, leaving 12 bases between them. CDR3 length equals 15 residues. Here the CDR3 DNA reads TGTGCCAGCAGCTTAAATACGGGTAGGACAGATACGCAGTATTTT. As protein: CASSLNTGRTDTQYF.

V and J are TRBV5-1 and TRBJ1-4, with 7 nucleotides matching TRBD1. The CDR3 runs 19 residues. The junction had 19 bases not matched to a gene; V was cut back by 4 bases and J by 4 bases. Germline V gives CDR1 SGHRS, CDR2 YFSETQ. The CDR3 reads CASSRDPDRAGSLNEKLFF. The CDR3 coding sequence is TGCGCCAGCAGCCGGGACCCAGACAGGGCGGGGTCGCTTAATGAAAAACTGTTTTTT. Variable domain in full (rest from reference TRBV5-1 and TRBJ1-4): KAGVTQTPRYLIKTRGQQVTLSCSPISGHRSVSWYQQTPGQGLQFLFEYFSETQRNKGNFPGRFSGRQFSNSRSEMNVSTLELGDSALYLCASSRDPDRAGSLNEKLFFGSGTQLSVL.

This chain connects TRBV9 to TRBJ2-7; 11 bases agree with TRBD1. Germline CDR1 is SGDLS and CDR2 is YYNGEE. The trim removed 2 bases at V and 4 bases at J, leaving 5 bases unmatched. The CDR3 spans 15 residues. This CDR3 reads CASSVGQGGRYEQYF. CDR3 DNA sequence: TGTGCCAGCAGCGTGGGACAGGGGGGCCGATACGAGCAGTACTTC. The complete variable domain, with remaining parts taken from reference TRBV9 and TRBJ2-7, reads DSGVTQTPKHLITATGQRVTLRCSPRSGDLSVYWYQQSLDQGLQFLIQYYNGEERAKGNILERFSAQQFPDLHSELNLSSLELGDSALYFCASSVGQGGRYEQYFGPGTRLTVT.

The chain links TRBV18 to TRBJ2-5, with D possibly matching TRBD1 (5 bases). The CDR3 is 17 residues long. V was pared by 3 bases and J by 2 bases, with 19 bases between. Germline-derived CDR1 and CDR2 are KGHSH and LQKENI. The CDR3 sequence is CASSPFPTTVPQETQYF. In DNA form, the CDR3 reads TGTGCCAGCTCACCTTTCCCCACGACAGTTCCTCAAGAGACCCAGTACTTC.

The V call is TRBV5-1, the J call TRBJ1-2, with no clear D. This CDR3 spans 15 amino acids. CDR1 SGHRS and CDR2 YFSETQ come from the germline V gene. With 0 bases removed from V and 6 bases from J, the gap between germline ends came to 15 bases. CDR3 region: CASSLASLSANGYTF. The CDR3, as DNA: TGCGCCAGCAGCTTGGCTTCCCTAAGCGCCAATGGCTACACCTTC.

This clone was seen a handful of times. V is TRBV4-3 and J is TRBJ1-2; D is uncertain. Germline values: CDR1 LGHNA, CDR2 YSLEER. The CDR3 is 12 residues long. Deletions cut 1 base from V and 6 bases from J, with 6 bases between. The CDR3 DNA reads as TGCGCCAGCAGCCAAGGTGCTAATGGCTACACCTTC. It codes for CASSQGANGYTF.

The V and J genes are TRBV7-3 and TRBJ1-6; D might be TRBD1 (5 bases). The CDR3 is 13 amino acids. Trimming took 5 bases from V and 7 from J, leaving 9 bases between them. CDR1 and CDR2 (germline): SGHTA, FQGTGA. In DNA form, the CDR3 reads TGTGCCAGCAGCCTTCAGGGCAATTCACCCCTCCACTTT. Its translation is CASSLQGNSPLHF.

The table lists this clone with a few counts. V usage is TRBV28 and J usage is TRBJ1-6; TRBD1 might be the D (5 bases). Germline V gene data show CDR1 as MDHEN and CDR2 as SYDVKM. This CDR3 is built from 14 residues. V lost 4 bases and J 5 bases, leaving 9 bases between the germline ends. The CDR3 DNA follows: TGTGCCAGCAGTTGGGGGGGTAATAATTCACCCCTCCACTTT. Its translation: CASSWGGNNSPLHF.